The rows below give T cell receptor beta chains drawn from one sample of a study of kidney transplant recipient with SARS-CoV-2 infection. In TCRdb, the reads were re-called with MiXCR into one record per CDR3 protein. Of roughly 250,000 distinct CDR3 sequences listed, 29% are singletons. The source material was a blood sample, sampled at baseline and on day 111 from a kidney transplant recipient. The receptors stem from a male patient younger than 45 who had COVID-19 and was a kidney transplant recipient. A subset of T cells may come from the graft donor. CDR3s leave out the opening cysteine and the closing phenylalanine or tryptophan.

cdr3_aa: ASTPGQGSGGDSYNEQF
cdr3_length: 17
v_call: TRBV19
j_call: TRBJ2-1

cdr3_aa: ASSFPPQETQY
cdr3_length: 11
v_call: TRBV7-2
j_call: TRBJ2-5

cdr3_aa: ASKSWQGNEKLF
cdr3_length: 12
v_call: TRBV27
j_call: TRBJ1-4

cdr3_aa: ASTLRRGATRDAYNEQF
cdr3_length: 17
v_call: TRBV12-3/TRBV12-4
j_call: TRBJ2-1

cdr3_aa: ASKPGTDNYGYT
cdr3_length: 12
v_call: TRBV5-4
j_call: TRBJ1-2

cdr3_aa: ASRPPGADTQY
cdr3_length: 11
v_call: TRBV6-5
j_call: TRBJ2-3

cdr3_aa: ASSLNALETEAF
cdr3_length: 12
v_call: TRBV5-1
j_call: TRBJ1-1

cdr3_aa: SAPDREGAWNIQY
cdr3_length: 13
v_call: TRBV20-1
j_call: TRBJ2-4

cdr3_aa: ASSSTSLGGNTEAF
cdr3_length: 14
v_call: TRBV5-1
j_call: TRBJ1-1

cdr3_aa: ASSLYGLAGGETQY
cdr3_length: 14
v_call: TRBV5-1
j_call: TRBJ2-5

cdr3_aa: ASRDGLAGVKTQY
cdr3_length: 13
v_call: TRBV28
j_call: TRBJ2-5

cdr3_aa: ASTTGTGGIGYT
cdr3_length: 12
v_call: TRBV6-6
j_call: TRBJ1-2

cdr3_aa: ASSLSTSGSTDTGELF
cdr3_length: 16
v_call: TRBV11-2
j_call: TRBJ2-2

cdr3_aa: ASSNDGGTVQETQY
cdr3_length: 14
v_call: TRBV5-6
j_call: TRBJ2-5

cdr3_aa: ASSELAENTYNEQF
cdr3_length: 14
v_call: TRBV28
j_call: TRBJ2-1

cdr3_aa: ASSQAREDNEQF
cdr3_length: 12
v_call: TRBV4-3
j_call: TRBJ2-1